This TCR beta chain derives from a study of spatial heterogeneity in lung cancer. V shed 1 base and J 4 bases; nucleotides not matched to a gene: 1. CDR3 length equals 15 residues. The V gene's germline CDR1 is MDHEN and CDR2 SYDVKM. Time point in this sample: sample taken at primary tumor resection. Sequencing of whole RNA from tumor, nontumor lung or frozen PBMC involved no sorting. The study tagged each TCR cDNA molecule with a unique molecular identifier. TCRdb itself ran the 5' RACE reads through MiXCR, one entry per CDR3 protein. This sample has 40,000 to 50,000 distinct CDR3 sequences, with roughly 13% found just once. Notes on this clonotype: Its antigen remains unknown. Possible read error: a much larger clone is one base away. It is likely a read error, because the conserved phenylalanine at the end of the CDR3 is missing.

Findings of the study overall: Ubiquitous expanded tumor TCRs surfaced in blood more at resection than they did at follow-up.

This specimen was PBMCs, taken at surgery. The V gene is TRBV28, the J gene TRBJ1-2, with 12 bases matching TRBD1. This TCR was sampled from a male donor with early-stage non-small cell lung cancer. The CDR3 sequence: CASSLLGQGAYGYTI. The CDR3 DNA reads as TGTGCCAGCAGTTTATTGGGACAGGGGGCCTATGGCTACACCATC.